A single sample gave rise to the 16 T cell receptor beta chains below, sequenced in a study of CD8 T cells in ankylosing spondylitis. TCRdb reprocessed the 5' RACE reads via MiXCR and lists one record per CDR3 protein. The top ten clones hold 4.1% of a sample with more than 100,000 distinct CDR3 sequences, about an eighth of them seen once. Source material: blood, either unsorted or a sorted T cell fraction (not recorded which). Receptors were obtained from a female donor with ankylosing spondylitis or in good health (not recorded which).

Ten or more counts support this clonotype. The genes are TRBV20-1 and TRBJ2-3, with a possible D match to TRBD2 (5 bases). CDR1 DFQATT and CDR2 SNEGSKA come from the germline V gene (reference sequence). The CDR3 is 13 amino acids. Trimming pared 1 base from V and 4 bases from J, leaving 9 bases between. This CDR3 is CSARAAGPDTQYF. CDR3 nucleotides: TGCAGTGCTAGAGCGGCGGGCCCAGATACGCAGTATTTT.

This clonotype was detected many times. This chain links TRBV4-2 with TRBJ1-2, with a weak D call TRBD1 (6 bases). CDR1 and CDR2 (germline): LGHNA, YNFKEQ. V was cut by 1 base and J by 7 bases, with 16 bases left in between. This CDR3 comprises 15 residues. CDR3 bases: TGTGCCAGCAGCCAAGGGGACACCCGGACGGGTGGCTACACCTTC. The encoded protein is CASSQGDTRTGGYTF.

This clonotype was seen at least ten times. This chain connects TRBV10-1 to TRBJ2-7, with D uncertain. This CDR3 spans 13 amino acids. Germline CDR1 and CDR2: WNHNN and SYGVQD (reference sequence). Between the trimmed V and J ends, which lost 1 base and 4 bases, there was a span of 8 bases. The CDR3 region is CASSEYLTYEQYF. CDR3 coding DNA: TGCGCCAGCAGTGAGTACCTAACTTACGAGCAGTACTTC.

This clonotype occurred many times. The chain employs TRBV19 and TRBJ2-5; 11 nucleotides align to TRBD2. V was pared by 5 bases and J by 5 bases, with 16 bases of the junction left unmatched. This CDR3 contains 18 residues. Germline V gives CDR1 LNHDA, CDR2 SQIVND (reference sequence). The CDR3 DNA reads TGTGCCAGTAGTCCTCAACTGACTAGCGGGACTCAAGGGGAGACCCAGTACTTC. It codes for CASSPQLTSGTQGETQYF.

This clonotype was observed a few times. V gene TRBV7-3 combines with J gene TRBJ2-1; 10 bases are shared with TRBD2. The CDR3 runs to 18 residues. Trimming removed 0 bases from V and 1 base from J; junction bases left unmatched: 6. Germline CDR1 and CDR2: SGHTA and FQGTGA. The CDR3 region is CASSLTPSGGGSYNEQFF. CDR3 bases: TGTGCCAGCAGCTTAACCCCTAGCGGGGGCGGGTCCTACAATGAGCAGTTCTTC.

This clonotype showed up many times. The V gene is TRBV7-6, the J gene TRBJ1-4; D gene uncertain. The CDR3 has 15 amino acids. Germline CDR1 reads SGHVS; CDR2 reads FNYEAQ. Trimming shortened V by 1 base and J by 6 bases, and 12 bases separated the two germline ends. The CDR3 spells CASSLDGEGDEKLFF. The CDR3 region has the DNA TGTGCCAGCAGCTTAGATGGTGAGGGAGATGAAAAACTGTTTTTT. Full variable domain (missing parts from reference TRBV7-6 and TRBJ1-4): GAGVSQSPRYKVTKRGQDVALRCDPISGHVSLYWYRQALGQGPEFLTYFNYEAQQDKSGLPNDRFSAERPEGSISTLTIQRTEQRDSAMYRCASSLDGEGDEKLFFGSGTQLSVL.

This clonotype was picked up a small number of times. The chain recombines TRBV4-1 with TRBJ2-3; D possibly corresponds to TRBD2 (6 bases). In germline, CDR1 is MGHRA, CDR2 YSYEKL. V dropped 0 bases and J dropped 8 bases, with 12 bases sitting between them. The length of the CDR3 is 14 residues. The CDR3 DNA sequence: TGCGCCAGCAGCCAAGATCCGCGGGACGGTACGCAGTATTTT. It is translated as CASSQDPRDGTQYF.

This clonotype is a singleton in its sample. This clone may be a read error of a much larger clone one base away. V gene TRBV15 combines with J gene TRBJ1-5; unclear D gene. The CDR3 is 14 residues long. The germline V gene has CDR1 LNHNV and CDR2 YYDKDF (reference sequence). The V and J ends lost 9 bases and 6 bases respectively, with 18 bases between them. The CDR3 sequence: CATSIAQLGQPQHF. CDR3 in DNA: TGTGCCACGTCCATAGCGCAATTGGGTCAGCCCCAGCATTTT.

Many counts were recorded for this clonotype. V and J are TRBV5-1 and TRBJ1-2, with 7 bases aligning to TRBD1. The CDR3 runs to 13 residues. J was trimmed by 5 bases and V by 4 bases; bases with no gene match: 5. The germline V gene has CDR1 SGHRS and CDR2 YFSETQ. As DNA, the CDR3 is TGCGCCAGCAGCCAGGGGGGAGGTTATGGCTACACCTTC. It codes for CASSQGGGYGYTF.

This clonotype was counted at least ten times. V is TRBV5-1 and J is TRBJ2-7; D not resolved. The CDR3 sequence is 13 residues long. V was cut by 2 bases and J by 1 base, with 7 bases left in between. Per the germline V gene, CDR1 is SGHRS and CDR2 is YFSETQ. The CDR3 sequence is CASSFLGSYEQYF. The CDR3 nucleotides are TGCGCCAGCAGCTTCCTCGGGTCCTACGAGCAGTACTTC.

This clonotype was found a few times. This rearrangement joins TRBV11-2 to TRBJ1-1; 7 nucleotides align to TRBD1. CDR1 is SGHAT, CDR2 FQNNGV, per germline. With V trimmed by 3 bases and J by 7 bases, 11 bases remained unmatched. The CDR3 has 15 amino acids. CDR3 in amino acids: CASSFLAGQAGEAFF. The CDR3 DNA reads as TGTGCCAGCAGCTTCTTGGCCGGACAGGCGGGTGAAGCTTTCTTT.

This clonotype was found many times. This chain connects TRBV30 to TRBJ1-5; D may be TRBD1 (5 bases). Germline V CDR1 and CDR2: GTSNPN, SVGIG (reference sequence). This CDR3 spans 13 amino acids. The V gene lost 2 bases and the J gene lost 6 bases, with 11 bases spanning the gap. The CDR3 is CAWSSEGTQPQHF. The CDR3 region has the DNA TGTGCCTGGAGTTCGGAGGGGACTCAGCCCCAGCATTTT.

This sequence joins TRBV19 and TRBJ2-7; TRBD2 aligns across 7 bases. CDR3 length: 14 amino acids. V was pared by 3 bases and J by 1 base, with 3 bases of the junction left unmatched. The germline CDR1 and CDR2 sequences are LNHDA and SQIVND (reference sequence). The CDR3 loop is CASSIQRGSYEQYF. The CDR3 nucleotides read TGTGCCAGTAGTATCCAGCGGGGTTCCTACGAGCAGTACTTC.

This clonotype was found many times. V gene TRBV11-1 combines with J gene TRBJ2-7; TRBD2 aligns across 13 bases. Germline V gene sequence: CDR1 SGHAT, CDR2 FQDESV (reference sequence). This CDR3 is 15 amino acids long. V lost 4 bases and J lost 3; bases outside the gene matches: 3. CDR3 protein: CASSSRTSGSYEQYF. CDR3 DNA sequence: TGTGCCAGCAGCTCACGGACTAGCGGGAGCTACGAGCAGTACTTC.

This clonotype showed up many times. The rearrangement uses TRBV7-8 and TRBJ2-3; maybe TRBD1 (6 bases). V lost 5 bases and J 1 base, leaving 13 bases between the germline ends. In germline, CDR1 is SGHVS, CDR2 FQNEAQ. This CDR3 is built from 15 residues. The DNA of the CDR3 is TGTGCCAGCAGCCAACAGGGATGGGGCACAGATACGCAGTATTTT. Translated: CASSQQGWGTDTQYF.

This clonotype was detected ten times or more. The CDR3 coding sequence is TGTGCCAGCAGCTTGGAGAGGGAACAGTACAATGAGCAGTTCTTC. Amino acid sequence: CASSLEREQYNEQFF. The gene calls are TRBV5-5 and TRBJ2-1; TRBD2 is a possible D gene (5 bases). Trimming stripped 0 bases from V and 4 bases from J, with 11 bases between. This CDR3 spans 15 amino acids. In germline, CDR1 is SGHKS, CDR2 YYEKEE (reference sequence).